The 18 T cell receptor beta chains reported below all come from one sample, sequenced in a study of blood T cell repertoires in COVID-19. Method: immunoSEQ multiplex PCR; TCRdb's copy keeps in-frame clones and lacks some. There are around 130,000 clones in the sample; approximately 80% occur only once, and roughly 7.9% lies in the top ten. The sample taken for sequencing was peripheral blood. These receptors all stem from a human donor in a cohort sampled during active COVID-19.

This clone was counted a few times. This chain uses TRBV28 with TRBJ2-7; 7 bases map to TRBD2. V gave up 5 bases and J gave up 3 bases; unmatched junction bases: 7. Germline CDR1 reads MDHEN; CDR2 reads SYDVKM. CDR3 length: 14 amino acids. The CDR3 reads CASSVGLGNYEQYF. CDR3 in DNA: TGTGCCAGCAGTGTAGGACTAGGAAACTACGAGCAGTACTTC.

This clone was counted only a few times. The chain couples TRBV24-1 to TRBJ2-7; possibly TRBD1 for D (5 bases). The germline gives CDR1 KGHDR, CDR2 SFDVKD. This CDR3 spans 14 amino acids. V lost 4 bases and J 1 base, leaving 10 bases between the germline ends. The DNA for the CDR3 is TGTGCCACCAGTGACCGCCCAGGGTCCTACGAGCAGTACTTC. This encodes CATSDRPGSYEQYF.

The CDR3 spells CASSHATPGDTYGYTF. As DNA, the CDR3 is TGCGCCAGCAGCCACGCGACCCCAGGGGACACCTATGGCTACACCTTC. J is TRBJ1-2 and V is TRBV4-1; TRBD1 might be the D (6 bases). Deletions cut 3 bases from V and 4 bases from J, with 18 bases between. Per the germline V gene, CDR1 is MGHRA and CDR2 is YSYEKL. CDR3 size: 16 residues.

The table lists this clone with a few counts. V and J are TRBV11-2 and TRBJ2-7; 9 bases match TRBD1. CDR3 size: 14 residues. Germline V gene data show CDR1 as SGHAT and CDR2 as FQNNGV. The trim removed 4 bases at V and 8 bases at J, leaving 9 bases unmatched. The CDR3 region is CASSSRSQGAKQYF. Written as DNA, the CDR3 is TGTGCCAGCAGCTCAAGATCACAGGGGGCGAAGCAGTACTTC.

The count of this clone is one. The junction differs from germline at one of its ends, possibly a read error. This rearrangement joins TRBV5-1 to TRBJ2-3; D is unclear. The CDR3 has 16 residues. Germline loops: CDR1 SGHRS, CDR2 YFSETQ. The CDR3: CASTLAAYGGTDTQYF. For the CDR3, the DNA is TGCGCCAGCACCTTGGCCGCGTACGGAGGCACAGATACGCAGTATTTT.

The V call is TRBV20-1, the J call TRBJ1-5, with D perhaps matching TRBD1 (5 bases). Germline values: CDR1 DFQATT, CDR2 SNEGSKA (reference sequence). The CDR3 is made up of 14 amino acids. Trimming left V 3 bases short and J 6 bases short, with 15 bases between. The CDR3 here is CSASSGMVGQPQHF. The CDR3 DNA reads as TGCAGTGCTAGTTCAGGGATGGTCGGTCAGCCCCAGCATTTT.

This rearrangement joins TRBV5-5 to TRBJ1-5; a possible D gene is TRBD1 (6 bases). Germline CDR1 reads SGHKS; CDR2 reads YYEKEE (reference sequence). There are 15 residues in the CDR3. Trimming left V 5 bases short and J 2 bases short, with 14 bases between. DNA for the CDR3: TGTGCCAGCAGGCCGGCAGGGGTTGGCAATCAGCCCCAGCATTTT. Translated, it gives CASRPAGVGNQPQHF. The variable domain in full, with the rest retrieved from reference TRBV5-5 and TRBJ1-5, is DAGVTQSPTHLIKTRGQQVTLRCSPISGHKSVSWYQQVLGQGPQFIFQYYEKEERGRGNFPDRFSARQFPNYSSELNVNALLLGDSALYLCASRPAGVGNQPQHFGDGTRLSIL.

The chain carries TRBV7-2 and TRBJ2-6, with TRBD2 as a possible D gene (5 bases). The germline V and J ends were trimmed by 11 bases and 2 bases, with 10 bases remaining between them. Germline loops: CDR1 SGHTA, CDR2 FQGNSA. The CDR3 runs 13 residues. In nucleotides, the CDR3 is TGTGCCTCGAGGGAGCCTGGGGCCAACGTCCTGACTTTC. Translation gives CASREPGANVLTF.

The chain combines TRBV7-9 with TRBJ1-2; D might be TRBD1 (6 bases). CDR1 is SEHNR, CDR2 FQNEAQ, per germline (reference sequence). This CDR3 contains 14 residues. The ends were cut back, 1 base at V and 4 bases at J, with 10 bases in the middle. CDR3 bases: TGTGCCAGCAGCTTAGGACAGGCGATCTATGGCTACACCTTC. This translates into CASSLGQAIYGYTF.

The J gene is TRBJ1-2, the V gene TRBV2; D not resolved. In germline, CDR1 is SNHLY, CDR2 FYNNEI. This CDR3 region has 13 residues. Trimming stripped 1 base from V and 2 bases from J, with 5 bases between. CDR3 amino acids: CASSEGRNYGYTF. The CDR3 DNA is TGTGCCAGCAGTGAAGGCAGGAACTATGGCTACACCTTC.

This CDR3 is CASIIFRGSRKGAYEQYF. The CDR3 nucleotides read TGTGCCAGCATCATATTCCGCGGGAGCCGCAAAGGGGCCTACGAGCAGTACTTC. The gene calls are TRBV12-1 and TRBJ2-7; the D segment call TRBD2 is taken from the table without a DNA check. TRBV12-1 is described as a pseudogene. There are 18 residues in the CDR3.

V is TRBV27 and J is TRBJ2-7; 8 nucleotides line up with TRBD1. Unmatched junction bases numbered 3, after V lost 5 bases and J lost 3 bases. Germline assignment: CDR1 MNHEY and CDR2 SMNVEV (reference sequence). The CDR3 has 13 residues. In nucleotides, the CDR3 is TGTGCCAGCAGTGCCGGACAGGGCTACGAGCAGTACTTC. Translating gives CASSAGQGYEQYF.

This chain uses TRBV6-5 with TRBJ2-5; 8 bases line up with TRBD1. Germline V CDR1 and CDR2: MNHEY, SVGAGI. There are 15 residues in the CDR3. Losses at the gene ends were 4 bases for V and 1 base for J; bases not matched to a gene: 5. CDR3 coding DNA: TGTGCCAGCAGTTCAGGGGGCGGTCTCCAAGAGACCCAGTACTTC. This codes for CASSSGGGLQETQYF.

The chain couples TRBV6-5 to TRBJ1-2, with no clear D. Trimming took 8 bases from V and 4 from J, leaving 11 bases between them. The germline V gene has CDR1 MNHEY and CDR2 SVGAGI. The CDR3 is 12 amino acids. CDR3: CASQLPGYGYTF. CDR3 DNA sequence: TGTGCCAGCCAACTTCCGGGCTATGGCTACACCTTC.

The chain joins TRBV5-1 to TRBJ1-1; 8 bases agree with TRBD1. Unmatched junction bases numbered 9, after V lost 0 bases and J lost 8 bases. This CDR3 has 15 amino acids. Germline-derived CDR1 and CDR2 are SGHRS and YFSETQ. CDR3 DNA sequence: TGCGCCAGCAGCTTGGAGGGCAGGGGGCGCAGGGAAGCTTTCTTT. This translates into CASSLEGRGRREAFF.

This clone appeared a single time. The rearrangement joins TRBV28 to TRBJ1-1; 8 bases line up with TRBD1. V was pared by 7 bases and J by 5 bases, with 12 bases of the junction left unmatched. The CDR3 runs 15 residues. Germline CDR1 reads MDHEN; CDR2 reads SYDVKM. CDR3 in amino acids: CASMRTGWLGTEAFF. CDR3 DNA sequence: TGTGCCAGCATGCGGACAGGGTGGTTGGGGACTGAAGCTTTCTTT.

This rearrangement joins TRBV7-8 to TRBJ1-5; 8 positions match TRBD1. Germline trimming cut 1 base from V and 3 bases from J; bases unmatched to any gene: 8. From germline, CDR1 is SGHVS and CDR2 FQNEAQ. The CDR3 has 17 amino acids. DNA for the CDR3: TGTGCCAGCAGCTTAGGTAGAGGACAGGGAAACAATCAGCCCCAGCATTTT. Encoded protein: CASSLGRGQGNNQPQHF.

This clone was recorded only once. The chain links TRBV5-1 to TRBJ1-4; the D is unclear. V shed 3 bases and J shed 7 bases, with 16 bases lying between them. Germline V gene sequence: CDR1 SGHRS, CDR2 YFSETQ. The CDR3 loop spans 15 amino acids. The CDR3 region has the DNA TGCGCCAGCAGCTCCGGTGGAGGCGAGGGTGAAAAACTGTTTTTT. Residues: CASSSGGGEGEKLFF.